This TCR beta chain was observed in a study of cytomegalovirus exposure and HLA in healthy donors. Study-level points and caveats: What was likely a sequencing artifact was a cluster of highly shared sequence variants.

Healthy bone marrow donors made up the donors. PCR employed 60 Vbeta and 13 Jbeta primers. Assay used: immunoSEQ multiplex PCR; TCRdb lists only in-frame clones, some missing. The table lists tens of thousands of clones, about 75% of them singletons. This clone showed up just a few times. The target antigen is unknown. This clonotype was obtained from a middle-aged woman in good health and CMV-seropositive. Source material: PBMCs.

In DNA form, the CDR3 reads TGTGCCAGTATGGGGGGGCCTGAAGCTTTCTTT. Protein product: CASMGGPEAFF. The chain joins TRBV19 to TRBJ1-1, with D possibly being TRBD1 (6 bases). This CDR3 is built from 11 residues. V lost 7 bases and J lost 6, with 9 bases in between. Germline V CDR1 and CDR2: LNHDA, SQIVND (reference sequence).